The 9 T cell receptor beta chains below were found in one sample sequenced in a study of OX40 agonist ivuxolimab in advanced cancers. Assay: immunoSEQ multiplex PCR; the TCRdb copy retains only in-frame clones and omits some. The data show roughly 83,000 clones, more than 80% seen once. The material was CD4+ or CD8+ T cells sorted from blood, obtained in a trial of the OX40 agonist ivuxolimab. The receptors were gathered from an adult with an advanced solid tumor such as melanoma, head and neck, liver or kidney cancer.

V gene TRBV10-2 combines with J gene TRBJ2-1; maybe TRBD2 (6 bases). The V end lost 5 bases, the J end lost 9 bases, and 14 bases lay between the germline ends. CDR1 and CDR2 from the germline V gene are WSHSY and SAAADI. The CDR3 is 13 amino acids. As DNA, the CDR3 is TGCGCCAGCAGTACTCGCGTGGGGGGTGAGCAGTTCTTC. Translation gives CASSTRVGGEQFF.

J is TRBJ1-4 and V is TRBV15; TRBD1 matches at 9 bases. Germline V CDR1 and CDR2: LNHNV, YYDKDF (reference sequence). This CDR3 is built from 15 residues. V lost 1 base, J lost 8 bases, and 5 bases stayed unmatched. As DNA, the CDR3 is TGTGCCACCAGCAGAGCAACAGGGGGCCGAGAAAAACTGTTTTTT. This gives the protein CATSRATGGREKLFF. Full variable domain (outside the CDR3, taken from reference TRBV15 and TRBJ1-4): DAMVIQNPRYQVTQFGKPVTLSCSQTLNHNVMYWYQQKSSQAPKLLFHYYDKDFNNEADTPDNFQSRRPNTSFCFLDIRSPGLGDTAMYLCATSRATGGREKLFFGSGTQLSVL.

This chain links TRBV6-5 with TRBJ2-7; no clear D. Trimming shortened V by 5 bases and J by 3 bases, and 17 bases separated the two germline ends. The CDR3 runs to 15 residues. Germline CDR1 reads MNHEY; CDR2 reads SVGAGI. Written as DNA, the CDR3 is TGTGCCAGCAGTCCCACCTTGACACGGTACTACGAGCAGTACTTC. This sequence encodes CASSPTLTRYYEQYF.

The J gene is TRBJ2-5, the V gene TRBV7-3; D possibly uses TRBD1 or TRBD2 (5 bases each). The germline V and J ends were trimmed by 5 bases and 1 base, with 11 bases remaining between them. Germline V lookup: CDR1 SGHTA, CDR2 FQGTGA. The CDR3 is 14 amino acids. CDR3 in DNA: TGTGCCAGCAGCCCGGGACGCTCCCAAGAGACCCAGTACTTC. As protein: CASSPGRSQETQYF.

The chain carries TRBV4-2 and TRBJ1-5; no definite D call. V was trimmed by 0 bases and J by 1 base, leaving 10 bases between them. The CDR3 runs 16 residues. Germline V gives CDR1 LGHNA, CDR2 YNFKEQ. CDR3 region: CASSQDEGRSNQPQHF. The CDR3 nucleotides are TGTGCCAGCAGCCAAGATGAGGGAAGGAGCAATCAGCCCCAGCATTTT.

The genes are TRBV27 and TRBJ1-6; D call uncertain. Germline V gene sequence: CDR1 MNHEY, CDR2 SMNVEV (reference sequence). V was clipped by 5 bases and J by 9 bases, with 17 bases between them. This CDR3 contains 15 residues. The CDR3 sequence is CASSVRPNLGSPLHF. The CDR3 DNA reads as TGTGCCAGCAGTGTCCGACCGAACTTGGGTTCACCCCTCCACTTT.

The V and J genes are TRBV7-9 and TRBJ2-3; 7 bases agree with TRBD2. The CDR3 totals 18 residues. Germline V gene sequence: CDR1 SEHNR, CDR2 FQNEAQ (reference sequence). With V trimmed by 2 bases and J by 1 base, 12 bases remained unmatched. The CDR3: CASSLNERGGRGTDTQYF. The CDR3 DNA follows: TGTGCCAGCAGCTTAAATGAGCGGGGAGGGCGTGGCACAGATACGCAGTATTTT.

J is TRBJ1-1 and V is TRBV9, with 7 bases identical to TRBD1. Germline values: CDR1 SGDLS, CDR2 YYNGEE. The CDR3 totals 13 residues. J was trimmed by 6 bases and V by 2 bases; bases with no gene match: 4. The CDR3 bases are TGTGCCAGCAGCGTGGGACAGTCGTCTGAAGCTTTCTTT. This encodes CASSVGQSSEAFF. Filled out from reference TRBV9 and TRBJ1-1, the complete variable domain reads DSGVTQTPKHLITATGQRVTLRCSPRSGDLSVYWYQQSLDQGLQFLIQYYNGEERAKGNILERFSAQQFPDLHSELNLSSLELGDSALYFCASSVGQSSEAFFGQGTRLTVV.

V is TRBV6-5 and J is TRBJ2-1; 8 nucleotides agree with TRBD1. The junction had 5 bases not matched to a gene; V was cut back by 2 bases and J by 5 bases. In germline, CDR1 is MNHEY, CDR2 SVGAGI. The length of the CDR3 is 15 residues. This CDR3 reads CASSYGTGRNNEQFF. The CDR3 coding sequence is TGTGCCAGCAGTTACGGGACAGGACGAAACAATGAGCAGTTCTTC.